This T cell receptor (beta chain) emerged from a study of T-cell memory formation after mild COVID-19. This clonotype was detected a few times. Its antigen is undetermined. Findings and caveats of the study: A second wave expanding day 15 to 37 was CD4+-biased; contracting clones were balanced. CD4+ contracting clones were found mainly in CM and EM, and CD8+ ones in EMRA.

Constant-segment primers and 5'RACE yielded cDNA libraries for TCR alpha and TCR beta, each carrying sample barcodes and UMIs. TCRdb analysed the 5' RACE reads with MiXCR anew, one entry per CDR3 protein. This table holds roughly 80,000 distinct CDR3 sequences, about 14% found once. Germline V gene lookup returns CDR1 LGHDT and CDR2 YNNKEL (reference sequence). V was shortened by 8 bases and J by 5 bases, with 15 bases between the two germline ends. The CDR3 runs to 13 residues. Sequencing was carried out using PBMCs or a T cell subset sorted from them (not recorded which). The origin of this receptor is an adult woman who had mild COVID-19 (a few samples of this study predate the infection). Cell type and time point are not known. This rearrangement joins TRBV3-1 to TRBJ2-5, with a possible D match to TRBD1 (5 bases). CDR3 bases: TGTGCCAGCGAACCCGTGGGGCAGGAGACCCAGTACTTC. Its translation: CASEPVGQETQYF.